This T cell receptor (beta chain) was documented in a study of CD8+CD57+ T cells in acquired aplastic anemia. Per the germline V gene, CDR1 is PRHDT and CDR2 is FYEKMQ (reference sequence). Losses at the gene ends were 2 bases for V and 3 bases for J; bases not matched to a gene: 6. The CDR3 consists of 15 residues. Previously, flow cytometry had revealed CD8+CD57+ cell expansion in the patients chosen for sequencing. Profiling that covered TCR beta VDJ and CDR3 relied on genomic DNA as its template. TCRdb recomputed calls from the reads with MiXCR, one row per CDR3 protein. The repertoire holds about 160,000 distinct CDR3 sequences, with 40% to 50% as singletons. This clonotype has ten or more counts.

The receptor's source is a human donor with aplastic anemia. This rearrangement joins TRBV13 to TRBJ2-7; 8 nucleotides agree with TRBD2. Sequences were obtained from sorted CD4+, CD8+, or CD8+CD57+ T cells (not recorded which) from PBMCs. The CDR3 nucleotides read TGTGCCAGCAGCTTACGCCTAGCGGGCAACTACGAGCAGTACTTC. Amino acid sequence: CASSLRLAGNYEQYF.